Included here is one T cell receptor beta chain sequence, with context. This sample was taken from a study of blood T cell repertoires in COVID-19. Study at large: Researchers got acute and convalescent COVID-19 samples from the United States, Italy and Spain. T cells, B-cell-depleted T cells, or PBMCs provided the cDNA or gDNA that served as material.

Followed over time, Seattle patients had been enrolled while infection was active. The CDR3 is 13 residues long. Germline lookup yields CDR1 LNHDA and CDR2 SQIVND (reference sequence). Losses at the gene ends were 7 bases for V and 5 bases for J; bases not matched to a gene: 8. In the source study's methods: Reference gene primer amplification in the assay estimated nucleated cell counts. Sequenced by immunoSEQ multiplex PCR; TCRdb stores in-frame clones only, minus some. V, J and clone size reflect that table, while D and trimming were determined from the DNA. The data hold around 270,000 clones, with around 82% observed a single time.

The V call is TRBV19, the J call TRBJ2-7; 7 bases are shared with TRBD1. This TCR came from a human donor with COVID-19, enrolled during active disease. The donor label of this sample is uncertain. Sequencing was carried out using peripheral blood. CDR3 sequence reads: CASKEQGVNEQYF. In nucleotides, the CDR3 is TGTGCCAGTAAGGAGCAGGGGGTAAACGAGCAGTACTTC.